This T cell receptor beta chain was recovered during a study of cytomegalovirus exposure and HLA in healthy donors. The CDR3 totals 16 residues. V gave up 4 bases and J gave up 3 bases; unmatched junction bases: 11. Per germline, CDR1 SGHRS and CDR2 YFSETQ. The PCR ran on 60 Vbeta and 13 Jbeta primers. Sequencing was performed with immunoSEQ multiplex PCR; in TCRdb, only in-frame clones are kept and a portion is missing. The sample has 120,000 or so clones, 81% seen once. Study-level points and caveats: A later analysis linked a missense DCLRE1C variant to TCR beta V- and J-gene trimming. A later analysis found TCR association rates differed by HLA locus, highest for DRB1 and lowest for HLA-C. Segments of the TCR beta V type were, in most cases, productive about 90% or about 30% of the time in an earlier analysis.

Each donor was healthy, and each was a bone marrow donor. Regarding this clone: Its antigen is not identified.

Sequenced: PBMCs. This sequence was found in a man aged 18 to 35 in good health and CMV-seropositive. This chain connects TRBV5-1 to TRBJ2-3; TRBD1 matches at 7 bases. CDR3 DNA sequence: TGCGCCAGCAGCAGGTCCTACAGGGGTTCGACAGATACGCAGTATTTT. Its protein product is CASSRSYRGSTDTQYF.